The present TCR beta chain was sequenced within a study of shared clonotypes between healthy human individuals (dated by TCRdb to the early 2020s). The study in broad terms: A couple of women and a few men aged 18 to 49 years were included in the cohort. For each donor, CD4 naive and CD4 memory were each run on three plates, CD8 naive on two plates, and CD8 memory on one plate. Each donor's leukapheresis produced roughly between roughly 0.85 and 10 billion PBMCs. The study deeply sequenced blood TCR repertoires of 5 or 6 healthy adults to estimate repertoire size and the extent of clonotype sharing between individuals. Different laboratories and diverse techniques were used to prepare libraries and sequence TCR repertoires, to increase sequencing depth and limit assay-specific biases. Broad study findings and their caveats: Estimated clonotype richness was generally larger for naive than for memory subsets. Clonotypes shared by all four sorted-subset donors showed higher generation probabilities than non-shared clonotypes. Sampling was limited to blood, and TCR repertoires in tissue likely differ from TCR repertoires in blood. Incomplete sequencing was indicated by rarefaction of sorted-subset datasets, despite the large sequencing depth. Based on pairwise subsampling, the degree of clonotype sharing among donors was expected to be affected by sequencing depth. Because the study included only a small number of donors, the genetic and exposure-history diversity represented was limited. Sharing across a few donors was observed for about 5% of naive CD4, over 3% of naive CD8, about 2.5% of memory CD4, and roughly 0.4% of memory CD8 clonotypes.

CD8 naive samples were obtained by positive selection for CCR7 among CD45RO-negative cells, yielding a CD45RA+CCR7+ population from which TemRA cells were excluded. The donors were healthy, HIV-negative adults with no recently reported acute infections or vaccinations. Only Caucasian adults living in Nashville, Tennessee, USA were represented among the donors. After blood collection by leukapheresis, PBMCs were isolated using Ficoll-Histopaque density gradient centrifugation and then cryopreserved in the vapor phase of liquid nitrogen. Analytical flow cytometry was used to check the purity and quantity of every magnetically sorted T cell population. Genomic DNA was isolated from every sorted fraction and measured by UV absorbance on a Nanodrop 2000c. The trim is 0 bases for V and 5 bases for J, with a gap of 8 bases between the germline ends. Reading from cysteine to phenylalanine, the CDR3 counts 13 amino acids. Of the read, only the CDR3 DNA is kept; its 39 bases are in frame from base 1. In the germline V gene, CDR1 corresponds to SGHRS and CDR2 to YFSETQ.

TCR CDR3 regions were amplified from genomic DNA by multiplex PCR using the deep immunoSEQ assay. For each cell subset, the extracted genomic DNA was distributed evenly across all wells of several immunoSEQ 96-well plates, and each plate served as one replicate. For sorted subsets, 150 to 250 ng of genomic DNA, equivalent to about 30,000 T cell genomes, went into each replicate PCR. Purified libraries were quantified with a Qubit 3.0 fluorometer, sized on a Bioanalyzer 2100, and re-quantified with the KAPA Library Quantification kit. Every immunoSEQ 96-well plate was sequenced on a dedicated single-read 150-cycle Illumina NextSeq 550 flow cell. The paper's data handling went like this. Because only junctional sequences without quality scores were contained in the immunoSEQ output, filtering matching that applied to full-length reads could not be performed. Sequences were annotated with PyIR, a Python wrapper for IgBLAST v1.9, using IMGT germline references to assign V/J genes and CDR3. Reads were filtered out if the reads had weak V/J assignments (E-value above 1e-6), no CDR3, stop codons, out-of-frame junctions, or ambiguous translated residues. A V3J clonotype was defined by an identical inferred V gene, J gene, and CDR3 amino acid sequence. Percentage overlap between repertoires was calculated by dividing the number of shared unique clonotypes by the size of the smaller repertoire. Three approaches were used to assess repertoire richness: RTK rarefaction, the Chao1 estimator, and Recon v2.1 estimates of unobserved clonotypes. Generation probabilities for all TCRbeta clonotypes obtained by the gDNA method from a handful of donors were computed using OLGA. As stored in TCRdb, this immuneACCESS dataset retains in-frame rearrangements with V and J assigned. A fraction of the clones does not appear; measured against another copy, unresolved V genes explain less than half of the discrepancy, and the remainder lacks a known reason. The V and J calls and clone size were taken over from that table, and D and trimming were inferred from the DNA. Present in this sample are around 2,100,000 clones, about 94% of which were seen just once. 1.2% of the sample is in the top ten clones.

This clone was observed once. It has no known antigen specificity. Qualities for individual bases were not recorded, and no much larger clone is one base off. The TCR sequence derives from a man between 18 and 35 years old in good health. Sequenced sample: naive CD8+ T cells sorted from blood. In the paper's terms, the cell subset or site label means: CD45RA+CCR7+. This chain joins TRBV5-1 to TRBJ1-2; TRBD1 is a possible D gene, resting on 5 matching bases. Here the CDR3 is given as CASSLGGLYGYTF. The nucleotide sequence is given as TGCGCCAGCAGCTTGGGGGGGTTATATGGCTACACCTTC.